A selection of T cell receptor beta chains follows, all from one sample in a study of blood T cells in healthy people across ages. TCRdb redid the calling of the 5' RACE reads with MiXCR, one entry per CDR3 protein. This table holds roughly 680,000 distinct CDR3 sequences, over 40% found once. The sample was blood. These receptors were collected from a woman aged 80 or older in good health. Both conserved end residues are part of each CDR3. Each record gives: clone size, J gene, D gene, V gene, CDR3 DNA, CDR3 protein. D genes are given only for firm matches. Clone size is shown for a subset of rows, as once, few, many or a class of expanded clone.

>.|TRBJ2-7|.|TRBV10-3
TGTGCCATCAGTGATCTAAAGGAATCCGAGCAGTACTTC
CAISDLKESEQYF
>many|TRBJ2-7|.|TRBV7-8
TGTGCCAGCAGCCCCGGGACACGAGAGTACTTC
CASSPGTREYF
>few|TRBJ1-2|.|TRBV20-1
TGCAGTGCCCCTGTAGGACCAAACTATGGCTACACCTTC
CSAPVGPNYGYTF
>few|TRBJ2-2|TRBD2|TRBV12-3/TRBV12-4
TGTGCCAGTCAAAAAGCGGGAGGGCCAGTCGGGGAGCTGTTTTTT
CASQKAGGPVGELFF
>few|TRBJ1-1|.|TRBV12-5
TGTGCTAGTGGTTTCCAAATGAACACTGAAGCTTTCTTT
CASGFQMNTEAFF
>.|TRBJ2-2|TRBD2|TRBV20-1
TGCAGTGCCCCGGGGCTAGCGGGAGGTCACACCGGGGAGCTGTTTTTT
CSAPGLAGGHTGELFF
>.|TRBJ1-2|.|TRBV6-1
TGTGCCAGCAGTGAAGGTTCCGTCTATGGCTACACCTTC
CASSEGSVYGYTF
>.|TRBJ1-2|.|TRBV2
TGTGCCAGCAGTGAAGAGGGCGGGAGGACCGATGGCTACACCTTC
CASSEEGGRTDGYTF
>.|TRBJ2-3|TRBD2|TRBV29-1
TGCAGCGTCCAGCGGGAAGGGCGAGATACGCAGTATTTT
CSVQREGRDTQYF
>.|TRBJ2-4|.|TRBV7-2
TGTGCCAGCAGCTATAACAGTGCGACAGAAAACATTCAGTACTTC
CASSYNSATENIQYF
>once|TRBJ2-1|.|TRBV21-1
TGTGCCAGGCCAGGGTTCTACAATGAGCAGTTCTTC
CARPGFYNEQFF
>.|TRBJ2-5|TRBD1|TRBV28
TGTGCCAGCAGTTTATTTGGGGACAGGGGGCAGCAAGAGACCCAGTACTTC
CASSLFGDRGQQETQYF
>.|TRBJ1-1|TRBD1|TRBV10-3
TGTGCCATCAGTGGGGGTGGGAACAGGGGGACTGAAGCTTTCTTT
CAISGGGNRGTEAFF
>.|TRBJ2-3|TRBD2|TRBV3-1
TGTGCCAGCAGCCAAAGGGGACTAGCGGGCCTCACCACAGATACGCAGTATTTT
CASSQRGLAGLTTDTQYF
>.|TRBJ2-2|.|TRBV20-1
TGCAGTGCTAGAGATGGGAACAAGGGAGACACCGGGGAGCTGTTTTTT
CSARDGNKGDTGELFF
>many|TRBJ2-3|TRBD1|TRBV10-3
TGTGCCATCGCGGACAGGGTCACAGATACGCAGTATTTT
CAIADRVTDTQYF
>.|TRBJ2-7|TRBD1|TRBV29-1
TGCAGCGGGAGGGCAGCAGGGGGCGACGAGCAGTACTTC
CSGRAAGGDEQYF
>many|TRBJ1-6|TRBD1|TRBV29-1
TGCAGCGCAGGGACAGGGAATTCACCCCTCCACTTT
CSAGTGNSPLHF
>many|TRBJ1-1|TRBD1|TRBV5-1
TGCGCCAGCGAGACAGGGCCTACGAACACTGAAGCTTTCTTT
CASETGPTNTEAFF
>.|TRBJ2-5|.|TRBV12-3/TRBV12-4
TGTCCCAGCAGTTTAGGAGAGGAGACCCAGTACTTC
CPSSLGEETQYF